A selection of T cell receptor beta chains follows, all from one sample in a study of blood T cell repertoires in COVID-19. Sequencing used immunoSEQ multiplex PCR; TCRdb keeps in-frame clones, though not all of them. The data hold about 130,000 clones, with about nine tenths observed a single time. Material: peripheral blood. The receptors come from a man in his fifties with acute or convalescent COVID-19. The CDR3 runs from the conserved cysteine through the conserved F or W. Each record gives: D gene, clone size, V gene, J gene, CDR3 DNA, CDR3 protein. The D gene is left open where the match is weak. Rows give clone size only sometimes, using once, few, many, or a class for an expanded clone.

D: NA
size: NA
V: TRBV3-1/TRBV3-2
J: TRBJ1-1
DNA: TGTGCCAGCAGCCCTTCTGGCAGAACAAACATGAACACTGAAGCTTTCTTT
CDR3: CASSPSGRTNMNTEAFF

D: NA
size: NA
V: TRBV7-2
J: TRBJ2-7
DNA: TGTGCCAGCAGCTTTTGGGGCCCGGGAGCCGAGCAGTACTTC
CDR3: CASSFWGPGAEQYF

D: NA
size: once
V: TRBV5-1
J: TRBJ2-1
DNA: TGCGCCAGCAGCTTGAGTGGGGGCCTGGCCAATGAGCAGTTCTTC
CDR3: CASSLSGGLANEQFF

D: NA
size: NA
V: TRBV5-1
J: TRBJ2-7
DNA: TGCGCCAGCAGCTTGGACGACGGGAGTTCCAACTACGAGCAGTACTTC
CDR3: CASSLDDGSSNYEQYF

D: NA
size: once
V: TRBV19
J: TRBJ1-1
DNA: TGTGCCAGTACCCACACAGGGATGAACACTGAAGCTTTCTTT
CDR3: CASTHTGMNTEAFF

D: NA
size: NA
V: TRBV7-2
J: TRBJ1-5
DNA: TGTGCCAGCAGCCCGAGGGTTGGGGCCCAGCATTTT
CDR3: CASSPRVGAQHF

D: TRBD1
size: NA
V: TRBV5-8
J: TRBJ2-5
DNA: TGTGCCAGCAGCTTGGTTCGGGGACAGGATCAAGAGACCCAGTACTTC
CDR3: CASSLVRGQDQETQYF

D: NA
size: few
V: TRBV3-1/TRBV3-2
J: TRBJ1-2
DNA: TGTGCCAGCAGCCAAGGGTCAGGAGGTTCCAACTATGGCTACACCTTC
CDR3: CASSQGSGGSNYGYTF

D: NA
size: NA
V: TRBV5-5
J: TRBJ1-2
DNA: TGTGCCAGCAGCACACTACAGGGTGATGGCTACACCTTC
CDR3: CASSTLQGDGYTF

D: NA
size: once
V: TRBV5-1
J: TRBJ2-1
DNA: TGCGCCAGCAGCCCAAGCGGTGGTAGCTATTCCTACAATGAGCAGTTCTTC
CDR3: CASSPSGGSYSYNEQFF

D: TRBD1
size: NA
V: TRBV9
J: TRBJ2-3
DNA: TGTGCCAGCAGCGTGAATGGACAGGGAGGAGATACGCAGTATTTT
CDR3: CASSVNGQGGDTQYF

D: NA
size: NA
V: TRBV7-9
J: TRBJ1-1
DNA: TGTGCCAGCAGCTTTTCCGACACTGAAGCTTTCTTT
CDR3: CASSFSDTEAFF

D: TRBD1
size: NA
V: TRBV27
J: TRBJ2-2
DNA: TGTGCCAGCAGTTTACGAGACAGGGGGCACACCGGGGAGCTGTTTTTT
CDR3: CASSLRDRGHTGELFF